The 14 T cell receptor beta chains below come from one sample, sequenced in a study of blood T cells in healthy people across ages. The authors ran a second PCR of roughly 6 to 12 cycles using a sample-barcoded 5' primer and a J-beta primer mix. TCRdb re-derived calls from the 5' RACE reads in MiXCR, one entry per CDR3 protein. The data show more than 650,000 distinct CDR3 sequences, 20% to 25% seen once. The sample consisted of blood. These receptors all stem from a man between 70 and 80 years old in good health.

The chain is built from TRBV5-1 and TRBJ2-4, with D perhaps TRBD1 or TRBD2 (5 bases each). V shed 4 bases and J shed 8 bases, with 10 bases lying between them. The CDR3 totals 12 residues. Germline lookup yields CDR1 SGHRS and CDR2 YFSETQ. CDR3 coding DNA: TGCGCCAGCAGCCCTCAGGGAGACATTCAGTACTTC. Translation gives CASSPQGDIQYF.

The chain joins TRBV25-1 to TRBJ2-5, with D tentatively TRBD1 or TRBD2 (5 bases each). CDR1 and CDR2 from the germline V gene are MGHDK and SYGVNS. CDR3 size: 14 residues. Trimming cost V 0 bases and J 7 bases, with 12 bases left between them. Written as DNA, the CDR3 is TGTGCCAGCAGTGAATATTCGGGACGGGGGACCCAGTACTTC. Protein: CASSEYSGRGTQYF.

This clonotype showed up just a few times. The CDR3 reads CASSLGQAREAFF. The CDR3 DNA sequence: TGTGCCAGCAGCTTAGGACAGGCCCGAGAGGCTTTCTTT. The chain joins TRBV7-2 to TRBJ1-1, with a weak D call TRBD1 (6 bases). V was shortened by 1 base and J by 11 bases, with 14 bases between the two germline ends. Germline lookup yields CDR1 SGHTA and CDR2 FQGNSA. The CDR3 runs 13 residues. Drawing the rest from reference TRBV7-2 and TRBJ1-1, the complete variable domain is GAGVSQSPSNKVTEKGKDVELRCDPISGHTALYWYRQSLGQGLEFLIYFQGNSAPDKSGLPSDRFSAERTGGSVSTLTIQRTQQEDSAVYLCASSLGQAREAFFGQGTRLTVV.

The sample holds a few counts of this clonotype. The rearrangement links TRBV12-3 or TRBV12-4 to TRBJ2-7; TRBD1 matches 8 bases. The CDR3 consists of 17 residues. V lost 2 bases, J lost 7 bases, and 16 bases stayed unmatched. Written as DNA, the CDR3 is TGTGCCAGCAGTTTATCCGGACAGGGTACTCACTGGGGTGAGCAGTACTTC. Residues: CASSLSGQGTHWGEQYF.

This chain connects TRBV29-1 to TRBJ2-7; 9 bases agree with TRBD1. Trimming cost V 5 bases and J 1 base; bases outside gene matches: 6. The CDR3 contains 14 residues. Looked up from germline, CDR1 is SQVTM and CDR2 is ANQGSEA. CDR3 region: CSVSDRGASYEQYF. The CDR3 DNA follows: TGCAGCGTTTCCGACAGGGGGGCTTCCTACGAGCAGTACTTC.

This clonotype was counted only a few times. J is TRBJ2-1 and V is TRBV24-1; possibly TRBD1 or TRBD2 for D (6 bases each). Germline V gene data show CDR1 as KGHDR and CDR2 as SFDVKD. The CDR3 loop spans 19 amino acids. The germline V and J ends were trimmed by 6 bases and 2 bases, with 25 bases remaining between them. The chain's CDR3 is CATSSPGARGARAYNEQFF. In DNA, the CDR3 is TGTGCCACCAGTTCACCGGGGGCTAGGGGGGCTCGCGCCTACAATGAGCAGTTCTTC.

As DNA, the CDR3 is TGTGCCAGCAGTTTAGACGTCGCTGAAGCTTTCTTT. Amino acid sequence: CASSLDVAEAFF. The chain employs TRBV28 and TRBJ1-1; no definite D call. CDR1 and CDR2 from the germline V gene are MDHEN and SYDVKM. V lost 2 bases and J lost 6, with 7 bases in between. The length of the CDR3 is 12 residues.

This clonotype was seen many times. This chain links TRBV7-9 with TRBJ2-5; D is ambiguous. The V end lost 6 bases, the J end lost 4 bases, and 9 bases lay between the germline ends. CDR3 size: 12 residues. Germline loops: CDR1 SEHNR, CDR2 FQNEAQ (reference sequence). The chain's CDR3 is CASSLNPETQYF. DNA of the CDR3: TGTGCCAGCAGTTTAAACCCAGAGACCCAGTACTTC.

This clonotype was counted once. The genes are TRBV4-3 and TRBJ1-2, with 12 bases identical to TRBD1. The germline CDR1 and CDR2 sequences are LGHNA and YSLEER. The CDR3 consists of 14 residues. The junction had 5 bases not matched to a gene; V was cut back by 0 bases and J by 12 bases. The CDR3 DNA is TGCGCCAGCAGCCAAGAGGGGACAGGGGGCGTCAACACCTTC. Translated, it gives CASSQEGTGGVNTF.

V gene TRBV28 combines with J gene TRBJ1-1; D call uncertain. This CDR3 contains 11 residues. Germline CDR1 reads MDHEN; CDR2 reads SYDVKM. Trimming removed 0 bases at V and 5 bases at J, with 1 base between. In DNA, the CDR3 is TGTGCCAGCAGTTTATGGACTGAAGCTTTCTTT. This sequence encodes CASSLWTEAFF.

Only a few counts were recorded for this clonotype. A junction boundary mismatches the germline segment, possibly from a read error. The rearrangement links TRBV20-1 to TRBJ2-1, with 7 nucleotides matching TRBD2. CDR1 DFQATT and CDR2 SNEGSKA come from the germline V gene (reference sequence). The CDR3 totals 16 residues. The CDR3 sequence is CSARSRAGRSYNEQFF. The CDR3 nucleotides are TGCAGTGCTAGATCAAGAGCGGGACGCTCCTACAACGAGCAGTTCTTC.

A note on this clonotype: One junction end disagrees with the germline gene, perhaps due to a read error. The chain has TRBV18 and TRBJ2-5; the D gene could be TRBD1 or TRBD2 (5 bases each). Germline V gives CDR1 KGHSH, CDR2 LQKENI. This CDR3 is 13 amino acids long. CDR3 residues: CASSMGTKETPYF. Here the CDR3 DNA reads TGTGCCAGCTCTATGGGGACGAAAGAGACCCCGTACTTC. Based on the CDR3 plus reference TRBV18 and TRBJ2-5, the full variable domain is NAGVMQNPRHLVRRRGQEARLRCSPMKGHSHVYWYRQLPEEGLKFMVYLQKENIIDESGMPKERFSAEFPKEGPSILRIQQVVRGDSAAYFCASSMGTKETPYFGPGTRLLVL.

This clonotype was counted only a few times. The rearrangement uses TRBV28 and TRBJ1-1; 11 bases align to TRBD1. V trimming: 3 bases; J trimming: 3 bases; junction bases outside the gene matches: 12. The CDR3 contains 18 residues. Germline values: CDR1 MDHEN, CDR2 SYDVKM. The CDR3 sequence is CASSFWTGTGGWDTEAFF. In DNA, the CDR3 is TGTGCCAGCAGTTTCTGGACCGGGACAGGGGGTTGGGACACTGAAGCTTTCTTT.

CDR3 residues: CAWSGVNQPQHF. The CDR3 region has the DNA TGTGCCTGGAGCGGGGTCAATCAGCCCCAGCATTTT. V is TRBV30 and J is TRBJ1-5, with D uncertain. The CDR3 extends over 12 amino acids. CDR1 and CDR2 (germline): GTSNPN, SVGIG (reference sequence). Trimming removed 3 bases at V and 3 bases at J, with 6 bases between.